Below, 23 T cell receptor beta chains from the same sample are listed, as sequenced in a study of blood T cell repertoires in COVID-19. TCRdb's table, derived via immunoSEQ multiplex PCR, lists solely in-frame clones and lacks some. The data show approximately 100,000 clones, with 85% to 90% seen just once and around 4% held by the top ten. The source material was peripheral blood. These receptors all come from a human donor with COVID-19, enrolled during active disease. The donor label of this sample is uncertain.

J is TRBJ1-4 and V is TRBV11-2; 9 nucleotides agree with TRBD1. Germline V CDR1 and CDR2: SGHAT, FQNNGV. With V trimmed by 4 bases and J by 6 bases, 9 bases remained unmatched. The CDR3 extends over 16 amino acids. In DNA, the CDR3 is TGTGCCAGCAGCTCAATCATGGGACAGGGAGATGAAAAACTGTTTTTT. Translating it yields CASSSIMGQGDEKLFF. The full variable domain, with the rest looked up from reference TRBV11-2 and TRBJ1-4, is EAGVAQSPRYKIIEKRQSVAFWCNPISGHATLYWYQQILGQGPKLLIQFQNNGVVDDSQLPKDRFSAERLKGVDSTLKIQPAKLEDSAVYLCASSSIMGQGDEKLFFGSGTQLSVL.

The chain uses TRBV19 and TRBJ1-2; D perhaps matches TRBD1 (5 bases). The CDR3 sequence is 16 residues long. Germline V gene data show CDR1 as LNHDA and CDR2 as SQIVND (reference sequence). V dropped 1 base and J dropped 8 bases, with 20 bases sitting between them. The CDR3 bases are TGTGCCAGTAGTATAGGGGGCGTGGGGCCGCAAAGAGGCTACACCTTC. Its translation: CASSIGGVGPQRGYTF.

The CDR3 loop reads CASSTTRSTNEKLFF. In DNA form, the CDR3 reads TGTGCCAGTAGTACGACGAGGTCAACTAATGAAAAACTGTTTTTT. The chain has TRBV19 and TRBJ1-4, with D uncertain. Trimming took 4 bases from V and 0 from J, leaving 9 bases between them. The V gene's germline CDR1 is LNHDA and CDR2 SQIVND (reference sequence). The CDR3 is 15 amino acids.

This clone came up many times. The rearrangement links TRBV5-1 to TRBJ1-3; D not certain. Trimming took off 0 bases at V and 1 base at J, with 11 bases between the two ends. The CDR3 contains 16 residues. Germline V CDR1 and CDR2: SGHRS, YFSETQ. The CDR3 protein is CASSLDPTGSGNTIYF. CDR3 DNA: TGCGCCAGCAGCTTGGATCCCACGGGATCTGGAAACACCATATATTTT.

V and J are TRBV3-1 (or the pseudogene TRBV3-2) and TRBJ2-1; perhaps TRBD2 as D (5 bases). Germline-derived CDR1 and CDR2 are LGHDT and YNNKEL (reference sequence). The CDR3 covers 15 residues. Trimming shortened V by 1 base and J by 5 bases, and 12 bases separated the two germline ends. The CDR3 is CASSQGYLGNNEQFF. CDR3 DNA sequence: TGTGCCAGCAGCCAAGGGTACCTCGGGAACAATGAGCAGTTCTTC.

This sequence joins TRBV19 and TRBJ2-4; D gene ambiguous. V was trimmed by 11 bases and J by 3 bases, leaving 8 bases between them. The CDR3 consists of 11 residues. CDR1 is LNHDA, CDR2 SQIVND, per germline (reference sequence). The CDR3 loop reads CAAKSKNIQYF. The CDR3 region has the DNA TGTGCCGCTAAAAGCAAAAACATTCAGTACTTC.

The CDR3 sequence is CASSTWGQISNYGYTF. The CDR3 DNA reads as TGCGCCAGCAGCACCTGGGGGCAGATCTCTAACTATGGCTACACCTTC. The rearrangement links TRBV5-1 to TRBJ1-2, with D possibly TRBD1 on 6 matching bases. The CDR3 length is 16 residues. Germline V gene lookup returns CDR1 SGHRS and CDR2 YFSETQ. The germline V and J ends were trimmed by 4 bases and 0 bases, with 16 bases remaining between them.

The table lists this clone with a count of one. The chain is built from TRBV7-6 and TRBJ1-6; 12 bases fit TRBD1. This CDR3 has 16 residues. CDR1 is SGHVS and CDR2 is FNYEAQ in the germline V gene. Trimming took 6 bases from V and 5 from J; bases not matched to a gene: 5. The CDR3 nucleotides are TGTGCCAGCAGTCTAGGGACAGGGGGCAATAATTCACCCCTCCACTTT. The encoded protein is CASSLGTGGNNSPLHF.

The chain is built from TRBV19 and TRBJ1-5; the D gene is possibly TRBD1 (6 bases). CDR3 length: 14 residues. Germline lookup yields CDR1 LNHDA and CDR2 SQIVND (reference sequence). V was shortened by 7 bases and J by 4 bases, with 14 bases between the two germline ends. This chain's CDR3 is CASTLGGRNQPQHF. As DNA, the CDR3 is TGTGCCAGTACCCTAGGGGGAAGGAATCAGCCCCAGCATTTT.

This clone appeared once. The rearrangement joins TRBV18 to TRBJ2-1, with TRBD1 matching 8 bases. This CDR3 has 15 amino acids. CDR1 is KGHSH and CDR2 is LQKENI in the germline V gene. V gave up 2 bases and J gave up 5 bases; unmatched junction bases: 5. The CDR3, as DNA: TGTGCCAGCTCACCAATCACAGGGGGGAACAATGAGCAGTTCTTC. This sequence encodes CASSPITGGNNEQFF.

The chain carries TRBV4-1 and TRBJ1-2, with D uncertain. Germline V gene lookup returns CDR1 MGHRA and CDR2 YSYEKL. The CDR3 is 12 residues long. Trimming took 0 bases from V and 6 from J, leaving 5 bases between them. The CDR3 region has the DNA TGCGCCAGCAGCCAAGATATAGATGGCTACACCTTC. This translates into CASSQDIDGYTF.

J is TRBJ2-5 and V is TRBV7-2; 8 nucleotides match TRBD2. With V trimmed by 3 bases and J by 1 base, 4 bases remained unmatched. Germline V lookup: CDR1 SGHTA, CDR2 FQGNSA. The CDR3 length is 15 residues. The CDR3 is CASSLGSGAQETQYF. CDR3 coding DNA: TGTGCCAGCAGCTTGGGTAGCGGGGCCCAAGAGACCCAGTACTTC.

The chain has TRBV7-3 and TRBJ2-3, with 9 bases aligning to TRBD2. With 1 base clipped from V and 1 base from J, the junction kept 12 bases outside the gene matches. Per the germline V gene, CDR1 is SGHTA and CDR2 is FQGTGA. The CDR3 consists of 19 residues. CDR3 nucleotides: TGTGCCAGCAGCTTAAGAGGGCTAGCGGGGAGTATCGGCACAGATACGCAGTATTTT. It yields the protein CASSLRGLAGSIGTDTQYF.

This clone was picked up one time. The V gene is TRBV5-1, the J gene TRBJ1-3; maybe TRBD1 (5 bases). Trimming took 5 bases from V and 0 from J, leaving 12 bases between them. Germline V gives CDR1 SGHRS, CDR2 YFSETQ. The CDR3 runs 15 residues. The CDR3 reads CASRRDGGSGNTIYF. CDR3 nucleotides: TGCGCCAGCAGGCGGGACGGAGGCTCTGGAAACACCATATATTTT.

This chain links TRBV27 with TRBJ1-2; D remains unclear. CDR1 and CDR2 from the germline V gene are MNHEY and SMNVEV (reference sequence). CDR3 length: 13 residues. V dropped 4 bases and J dropped 6 bases, with 12 bases sitting between them. The CDR3 sequence: CASSWLSGNGYTF. The DNA of the CDR3 is TGTGCCAGCAGTTGGTTGAGCGGTAATGGCTACACCTTC.

V gene TRBV9 combines with J gene TRBJ2-6; maybe TRBD1 (5 bases). CDR1 and CDR2 (germline): SGDLS, YYNGEE. Trimming pared 3 bases from V and 2 bases from J, leaving 9 bases between. The CDR3 loop spans 15 amino acids. CDR3 sequence (DNA): TGTGCCAGCAGCGAAGCAGGGCCTGGGGCCAACGTCCTGACTTTC. Protein sequence: CASSEAGPGANVLTF.

This clone was observed a few times. The CDR3 loop is CASSIQTGPSGNTIYF. The CDR3 DNA is TGTGCCAGTAGTATCCAGACAGGGCCTTCTGGAAACACCATATATTTT. The gene calls are TRBV19 and TRBJ1-3, with 7 bases matching TRBD1. Germline trimming cut 3 bases from V and 1 base from J; bases unmatched to any gene: 6. The CDR3 has 16 residues. Germline V CDR1 and CDR2: LNHDA, SQIVND (reference sequence).

This chain joins TRBV5-6 and TRBJ1-2; unclear D gene. Trimming pared 4 bases from V and 8 bases from J, leaving 18 bases between. Germline V CDR1 and CDR2: SGHDT, YYEEEE. CDR3 length: 14 residues. CDR3 in DNA: TGTGCCAGCAGCCTCGGAGGGCCGGCGGGGGGCTACACCTTC. Amino acid sequence: CASSLGGPAGGYTF.

This chain links TRBV10-1 with TRBJ2-2, with 7 bases fitting TRBD2. This CDR3 has 15 residues. CDR1 and CDR2 (germline): WNHNN, SYGVQD (reference sequence). Trimming cost V 4 bases and J 7 bases; bases outside gene matches: 9. The CDR3 region has the DNA TGCGCCAGCAGTGGTTCGGGGGGAGGCTTCGGGGAGCTGTTTTTT. It translates to CASSGSGGGFGELFF.

V is TRBV19 and J is TRBJ2-7; 7 nucleotides agree with TRBD1. Germline CDR1 LNHDA, CDR2 SQIVND (reference sequence). V lost 7 bases, J lost 1 base, and 10 bases stayed unmatched. The length of the CDR3 is 15 residues. The CDR3 protein is CASTLGQQDSYEQYF. Written as DNA, the CDR3 is TGTGCCAGTACCTTGGGACAGCAAGATTCCTACGAGCAGTACTTC.

The J gene is TRBJ2-7, the V gene TRBV7-3, with TRBD2 identical over 12 bases. The V and J ends lost 5 bases and 0 bases, in that order; junction bases with no gene match: 8. Per the germline V gene, CDR1 is SGHTA and CDR2 is FQGTGA. The CDR3 extends over 17 amino acids. The DNA of the CDR3 is TGTGCCAGCAGCCTAAACGGACTAGCGGGGAGCTCCTACGAGCAGTACTTC. Translation gives CASSLNGLAGSSYEQYF.

J is TRBJ1-5 and V is TRBV2; tentative D call: TRBD1 (5 bases). Germline CDR1 and CDR2: SNHLY and FYNNEI. V shed 6 bases and J shed 9 bases, with 12 bases lying between them. The length of the CDR3 is 12 residues. CDR3 nucleotides: TGTGCCAGCAGGGCAGGGTCTCGGCCCCAGCATTTT. It is translated as CASRAGSRPQHF.

The rearrangement joins TRBV19 to TRBJ2-2, with 7 bases fitting TRBD1. J lost 7 bases, V lost 7 bases, and 6 bases had no gene match. The germline CDR1 and CDR2 sequences are LNHDA and SQIVND (reference sequence). The CDR3 is 13 amino acids. DNA for the CDR3: TGTGCCAGTAACGACAGGGAAAGCGGGGAGCTGTTTTTT. Its translation: CASNDRESGELFF. Full variable domain (missing parts from reference TRBV19 and TRBJ2-2): DGGITQSPKYLFRKEGQNVTLSCEQNLNHDAMYWYRQDPGQGLRLIYYSQIVNDFQKGDIAEGYSVSREKKESFPLTVTSAQKNPTAFYLCASNDRESGELFFGEGSRLTVL.